The subject of this entry is one TCR beta chain. Its target is not known. Germline CDR1 and CDR2: KGHDR and SFDVKD. The V segment lost 6 bases and the J segment 12 bases; nucleotides outside the gene matches: 18. This CDR3 is built from 16 residues. This specimen comes from a study of early T cells in non-severe SARS-CoV-2 infection. Regarding the study as a whole: VDJdb-based matching was biased toward anti-spike CD8 responses and missed private and CD4 specificities.

Individual cDNA molecules received unique molecular identifiers during library preparation. Each CDR3 protein gets one entry after TCRdb re-called the 5' RACE reads with MiXCR. This sample has more than 30,000 distinct CDR3 sequences, with about 7% found just once. Sequences were derived from whole blood, sampled at baseline. The chain has TRBV24-1 and TRBJ2-1, with 8 bases identical to TRBD1. This TCR derives from an adult who was a healthcare worker with PCR-confirmed SARS-CoV-2 infection or an uninfected control (not recorded which). CDR3 amino acids: CATSPEGTGPVGRQFF. The CDR3 DNA is TGTGCCACCAGTCCCGAGGGGACAGGCCCGGTGGGGCGGCAGTTCTTC.